The entry below gives a single T cell receptor (beta chain) sequence along with its context. Antigen specificity is unknown. This entry belongs to a study of cytomegalovirus exposure and HLA in healthy donors. Study results and limitations: HLA allele associations emerged for fewer than 20,000 TCR beta sequences in a later analysis, at 0.05 false discovery rate.

Whereas donors were nominally healthy upon sampling, unrecorded immune exposures were probable. The primer mix had 60 Vbeta and 13 Jbeta primers. Per the original methods: Unique TCR beta chains totaled some 80 million in a later count, with around 11 million of them shared. Measured with immunoSEQ multiplex PCR; TCRdb has only the in-frame clones, and not every one. That table supplies the V and J calls and clone size; D and trimming were determined from the DNA. The sample holds more than 95,000 clones. This receptor was taken from a young man in good health and CMV-seronegative. The sample was PBMCs.

CDR3 sequence reads: CSARTGGLNTEAFF. CDR3 bases: TGCAGCGCTAGGACAGGGGGCCTTAACACTGAAGCTTTCTTT. The chain employs TRBV29-1 and TRBJ1-1; 11 nucleotides line up with TRBD1. The J segment lost 2 bases and the V segment lost 7 bases, leaving 6 bases of the junction unmatched. The germline gives CDR1 SQVTM, CDR2 ANQGSEA. This CDR3 is built from 14 residues.